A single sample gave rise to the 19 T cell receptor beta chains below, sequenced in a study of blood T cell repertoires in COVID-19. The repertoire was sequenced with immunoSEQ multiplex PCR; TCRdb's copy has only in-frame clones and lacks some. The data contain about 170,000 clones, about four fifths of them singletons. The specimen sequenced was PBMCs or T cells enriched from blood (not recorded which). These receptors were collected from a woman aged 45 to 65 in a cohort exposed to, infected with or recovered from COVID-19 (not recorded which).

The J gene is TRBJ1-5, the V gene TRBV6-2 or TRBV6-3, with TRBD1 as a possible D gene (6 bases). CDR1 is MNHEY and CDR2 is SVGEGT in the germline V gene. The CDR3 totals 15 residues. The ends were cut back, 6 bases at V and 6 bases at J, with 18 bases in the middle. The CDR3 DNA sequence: TGTGCCAGCAGGCCTCCCGGACAGCAACTTCAGCCCCAGCATTTT. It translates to CASRPPGQQLQPQHF.

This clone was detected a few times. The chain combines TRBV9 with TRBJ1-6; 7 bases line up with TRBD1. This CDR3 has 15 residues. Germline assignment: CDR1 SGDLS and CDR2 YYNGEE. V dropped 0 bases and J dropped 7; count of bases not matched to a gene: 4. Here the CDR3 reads CASSVAKGANSPLHF. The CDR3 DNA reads TGTGCCAGCAGCGTAGCTAAGGGGGCAAATTCACCCCTCCACTTT.

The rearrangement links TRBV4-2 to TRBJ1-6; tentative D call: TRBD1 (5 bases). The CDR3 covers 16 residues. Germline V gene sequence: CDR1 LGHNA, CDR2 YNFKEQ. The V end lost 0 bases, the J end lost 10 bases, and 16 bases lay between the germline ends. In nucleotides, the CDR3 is TGTGCCAGCAGCCAAGATTTGAGGGCGGGGGAATCACCCCTCCACTTT. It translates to CASSQDLRAGESPLHF.

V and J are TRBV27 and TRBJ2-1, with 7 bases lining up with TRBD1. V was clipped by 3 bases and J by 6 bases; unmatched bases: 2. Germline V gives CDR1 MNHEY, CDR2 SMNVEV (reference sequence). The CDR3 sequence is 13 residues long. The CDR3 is CASSFRDSNEQFF. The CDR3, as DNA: TGTGCCAGCAGTTTTAGGGACAGCAATGAGCAGTTCTTC.

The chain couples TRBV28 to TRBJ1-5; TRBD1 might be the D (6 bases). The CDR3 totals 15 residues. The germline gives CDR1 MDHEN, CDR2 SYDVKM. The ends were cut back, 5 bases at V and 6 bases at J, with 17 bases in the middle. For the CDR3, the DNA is TGTGCCAGCAGTAGGGATACAGGGTCTGGTCAGCCCCAGCATTTT. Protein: CASSRDTGSGQPQHF.

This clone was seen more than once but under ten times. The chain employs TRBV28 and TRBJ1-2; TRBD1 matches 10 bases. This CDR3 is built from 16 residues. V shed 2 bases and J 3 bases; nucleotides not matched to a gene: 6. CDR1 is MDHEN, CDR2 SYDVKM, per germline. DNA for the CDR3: TGTGCCAGCAGTTTAGGAAGACAGGGGGCATACTATGGCTACACCTTC. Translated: CASSLGRQGAYYGYTF.

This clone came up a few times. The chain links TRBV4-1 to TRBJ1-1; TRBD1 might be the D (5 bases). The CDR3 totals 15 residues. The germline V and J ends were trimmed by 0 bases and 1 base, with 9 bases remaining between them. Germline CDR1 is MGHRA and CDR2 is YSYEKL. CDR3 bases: TGCGCCAGCAGCCAAGACGCCGGGGGGAACACTGAAGCTTTCTTT. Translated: CASSQDAGGNTEAFF.

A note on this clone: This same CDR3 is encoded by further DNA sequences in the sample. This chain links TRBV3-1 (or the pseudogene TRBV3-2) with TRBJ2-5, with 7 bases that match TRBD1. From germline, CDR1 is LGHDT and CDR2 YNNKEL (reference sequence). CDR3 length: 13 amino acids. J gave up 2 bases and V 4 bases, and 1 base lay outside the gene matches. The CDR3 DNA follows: TGTGCCAGCAGCCGGGACAGACAAGAGACCCAGTACTTC. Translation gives CASSRDRQETQYF.

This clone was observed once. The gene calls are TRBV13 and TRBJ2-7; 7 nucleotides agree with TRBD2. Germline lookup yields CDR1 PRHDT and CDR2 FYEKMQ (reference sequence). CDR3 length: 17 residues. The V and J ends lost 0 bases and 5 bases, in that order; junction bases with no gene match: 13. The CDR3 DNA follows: TGTGCCAGCAGCTTAGGCCCGGCTAGCGGAACAAGGGACGAGCAGTACTTC. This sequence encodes CASSLGPASGTRDEQYF.

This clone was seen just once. As DNA, the CDR3 is TGTGCCAGCAGCCGTCCGACAGGCTACGAGCAGTACTTC. Its translation: CASSRPTGYEQYF. The V call is TRBV11-2, the J call TRBJ2-7; D is possibly TRBD1 (6 bases). Deletions cut 5 bases from V and 3 bases from J, with 11 bases between. Germline V gene data show CDR1 as SGHAT and CDR2 as FQNNGV. The CDR3 length is 13 residues.

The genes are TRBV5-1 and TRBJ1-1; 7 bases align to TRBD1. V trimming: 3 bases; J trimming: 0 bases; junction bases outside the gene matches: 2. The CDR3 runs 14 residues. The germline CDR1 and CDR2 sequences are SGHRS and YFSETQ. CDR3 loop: CASSWTGMNTEAFF. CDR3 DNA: TGCGCCAGCAGCTGGACAGGTATGAACACTGAAGCTTTCTTT.

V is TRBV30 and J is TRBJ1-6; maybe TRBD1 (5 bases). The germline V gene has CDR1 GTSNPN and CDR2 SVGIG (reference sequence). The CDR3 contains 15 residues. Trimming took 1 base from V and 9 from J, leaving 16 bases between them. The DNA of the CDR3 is TGTGCCTGGAGTGGGGTTGTCAGGGCAGCTTCACCCCTCCACTTT. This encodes CAWSGVVRAASPLHF.

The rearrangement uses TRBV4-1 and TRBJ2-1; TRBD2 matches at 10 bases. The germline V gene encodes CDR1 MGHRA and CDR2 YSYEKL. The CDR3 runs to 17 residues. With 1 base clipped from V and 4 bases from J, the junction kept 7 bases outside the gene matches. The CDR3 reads CASSQVGLAGVYNEQFF. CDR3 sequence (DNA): TGCGCCAGCAGCCAAGTAGGGCTAGCGGGAGTTTACAATGAGCAGTTCTTC.

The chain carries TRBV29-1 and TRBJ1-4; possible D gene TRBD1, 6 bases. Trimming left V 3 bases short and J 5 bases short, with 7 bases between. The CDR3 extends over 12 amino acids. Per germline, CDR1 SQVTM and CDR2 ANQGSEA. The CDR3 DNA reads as TGCAGCGTTGACCAGGGGAATGAAAAACTGTTTTTT. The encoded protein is CSVDQGNEKLFF.

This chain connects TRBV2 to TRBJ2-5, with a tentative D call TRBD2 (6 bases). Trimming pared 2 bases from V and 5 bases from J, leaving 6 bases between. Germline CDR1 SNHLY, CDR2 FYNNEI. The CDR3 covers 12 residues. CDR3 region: CASSERGETQYF. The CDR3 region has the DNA TGTGCCAGCAGTGAACGGGGGGAGACCCAGTACTTC.

Here the CDR3 DNA reads TGTGCCAGTAGACGAAGTGGGAGGTCGAACACCGGGGAGCTGTTTTTT. Amino acid sequence: CASRRSGRSNTGELFF. The V and J genes are TRBV5-4 and TRBJ2-2, with D perhaps matching TRBD2 (6 bases). Trimming cost V 8 bases and J 0 bases, with 17 bases left between them. The CDR3 is 16 residues long. Germline-derived CDR1 and CDR2 are SGHNT and YYREEE (reference sequence).

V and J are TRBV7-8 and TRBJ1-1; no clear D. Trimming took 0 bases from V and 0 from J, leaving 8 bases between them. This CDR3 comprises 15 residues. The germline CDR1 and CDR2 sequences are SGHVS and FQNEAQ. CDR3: CASSLAIQLNTEAFF. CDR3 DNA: TGTGCCAGCAGCTTAGCGATACAGTTGAACACTGAAGCTTTCTTT.

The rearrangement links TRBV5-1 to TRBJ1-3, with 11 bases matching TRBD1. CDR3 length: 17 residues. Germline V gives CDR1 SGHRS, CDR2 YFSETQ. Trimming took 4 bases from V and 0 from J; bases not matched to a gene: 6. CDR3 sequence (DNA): TGCGCCAGCAGCGTCGGACAGGGGGCCCTCTCTGGAAACACCATATATTTT. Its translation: CASSVGQGALSGNTIYF.

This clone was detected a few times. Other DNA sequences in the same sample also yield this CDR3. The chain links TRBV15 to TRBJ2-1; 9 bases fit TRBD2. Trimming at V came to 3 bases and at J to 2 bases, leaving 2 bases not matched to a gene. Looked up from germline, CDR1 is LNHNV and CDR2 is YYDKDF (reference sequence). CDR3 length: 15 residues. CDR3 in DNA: TGTGCCACCAGCAGGACTAGCGGCCCCTACAATGAGCAGTTCTTC. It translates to CATSRTSGPYNEQFF.